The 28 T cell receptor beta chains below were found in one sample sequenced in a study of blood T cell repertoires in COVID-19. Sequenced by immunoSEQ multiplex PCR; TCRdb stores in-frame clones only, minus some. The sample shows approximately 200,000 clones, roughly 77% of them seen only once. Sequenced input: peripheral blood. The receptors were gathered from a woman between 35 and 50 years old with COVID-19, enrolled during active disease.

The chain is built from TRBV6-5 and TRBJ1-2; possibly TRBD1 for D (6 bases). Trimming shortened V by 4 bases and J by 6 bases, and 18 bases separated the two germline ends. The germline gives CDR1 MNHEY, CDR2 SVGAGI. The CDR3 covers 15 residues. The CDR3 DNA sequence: TGTGCCAGCAGTTCCCCAAAACAGGGAAGAGATGGCTACACCTTC. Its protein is CASSSPKQGRDGYTF.

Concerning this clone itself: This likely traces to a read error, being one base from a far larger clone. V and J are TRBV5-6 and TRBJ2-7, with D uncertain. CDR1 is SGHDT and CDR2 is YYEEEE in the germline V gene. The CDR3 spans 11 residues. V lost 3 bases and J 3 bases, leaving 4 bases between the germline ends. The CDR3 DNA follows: TGTGCCAGCAGCTACAGCTACGAGCAGTACTTC. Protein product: CASSYSYEQYF.

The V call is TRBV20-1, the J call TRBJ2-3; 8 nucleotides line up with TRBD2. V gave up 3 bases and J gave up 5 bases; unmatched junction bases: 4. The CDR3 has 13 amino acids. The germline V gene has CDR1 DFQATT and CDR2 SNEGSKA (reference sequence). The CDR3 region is CSASGGGIDTQYF. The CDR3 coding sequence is TGCAGTGCTAGTGGCGGGGGGATAGATACGCAGTATTTT.

CDR3 amino acids: CASSTGQGGSYEQYF. CDR3 bases: TGTGCCAGCAGTACCGGACAGGGGGGGTCCTACGAGCAGTACTTC. V usage is TRBV12-1 and J usage is TRBJ2-7; TRBD1, the D gene given by the table, was not confirmed from the DNA. TRBV12-1 is recorded as a pseudogene. The CDR3 is 15 amino acids.

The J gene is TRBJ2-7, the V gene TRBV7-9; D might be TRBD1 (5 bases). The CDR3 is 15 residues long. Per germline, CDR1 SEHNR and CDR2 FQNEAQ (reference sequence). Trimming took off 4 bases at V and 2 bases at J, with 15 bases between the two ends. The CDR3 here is CASSWGGRSPYEQYF. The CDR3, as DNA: TGTGCCAGCAGCTGGGGCGGACGGAGTCCCTACGAGCAGTACTTC.

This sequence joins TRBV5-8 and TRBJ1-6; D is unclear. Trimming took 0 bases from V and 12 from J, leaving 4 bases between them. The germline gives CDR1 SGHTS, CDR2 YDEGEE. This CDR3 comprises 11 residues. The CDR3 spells CASSLVGPLHF. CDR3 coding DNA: TGTGCCAGCAGCTTGGTCGGACCCCTCCACTTT.

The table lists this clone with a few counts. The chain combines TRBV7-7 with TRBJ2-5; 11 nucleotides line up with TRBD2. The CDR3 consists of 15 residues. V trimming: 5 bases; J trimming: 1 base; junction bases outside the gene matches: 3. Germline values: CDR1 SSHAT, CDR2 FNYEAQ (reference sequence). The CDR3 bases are TGTGCCAGCAGCCTGGGACTAGCGGCCCAAGAGACCCAGTACTTC. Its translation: CASSLGLAAQETQYF.

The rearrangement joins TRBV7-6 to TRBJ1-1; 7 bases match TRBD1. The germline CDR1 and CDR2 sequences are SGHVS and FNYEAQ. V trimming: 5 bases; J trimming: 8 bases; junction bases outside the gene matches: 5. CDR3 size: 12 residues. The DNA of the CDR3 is TGTGCCAGCAGCCTGACAGGGAGCGAAGCTTTCTTT. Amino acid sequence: CASSLTGSEAFF. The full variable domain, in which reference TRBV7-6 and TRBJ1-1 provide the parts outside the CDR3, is GAGVSQSPRYKVTKRGQDVALRCDPISGHVSLYWYRQALGQGPEFLTYFNYEAQQDKSGLPNDRFSAERPEGSISTLTIQRTEQRDSAMYRCASSLTGSEAFFGQGTRLTVV.

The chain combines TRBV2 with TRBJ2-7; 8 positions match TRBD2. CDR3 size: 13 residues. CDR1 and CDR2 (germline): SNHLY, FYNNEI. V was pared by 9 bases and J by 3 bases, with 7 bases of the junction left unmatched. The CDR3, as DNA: TGTGCCAGGAAGAGCGGGAGTAACTACGAGCAGTACTTC. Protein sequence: CARKSGSNYEQYF. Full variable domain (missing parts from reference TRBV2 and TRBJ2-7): EPEVTQTPSHQVTQMGQEVILRCVPISNHLYFYWYRQILGQKVEFLVSFYNNEISEKSEIFDDQFSVERPDGSNFTLKIRSTKLEDSAMYFCARKSGSNYEQYFGPGTRLTVT.

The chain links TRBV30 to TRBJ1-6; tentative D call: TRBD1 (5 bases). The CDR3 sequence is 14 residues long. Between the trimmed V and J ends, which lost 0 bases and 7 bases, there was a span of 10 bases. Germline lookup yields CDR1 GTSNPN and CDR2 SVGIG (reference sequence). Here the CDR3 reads CAWSVRGLNSPLHF. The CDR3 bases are TGTGCCTGGAGTGTACGGGGGTTAAATTCACCCCTCCACTTT.

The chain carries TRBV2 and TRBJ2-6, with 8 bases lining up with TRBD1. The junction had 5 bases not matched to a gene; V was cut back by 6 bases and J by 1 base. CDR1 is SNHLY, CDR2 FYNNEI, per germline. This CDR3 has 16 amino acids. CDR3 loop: CASRTGVLSGANVLTF. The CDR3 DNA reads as TGTGCCAGCAGGACAGGGGTACTGTCTGGGGCCAACGTCCTGACTTTC.

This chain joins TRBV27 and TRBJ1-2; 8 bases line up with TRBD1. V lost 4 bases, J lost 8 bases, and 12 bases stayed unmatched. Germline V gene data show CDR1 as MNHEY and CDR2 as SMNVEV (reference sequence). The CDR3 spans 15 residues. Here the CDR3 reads CASSSLPSGGKGYTF. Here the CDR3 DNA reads TGTGCCAGCAGTTCCCTCCCTTCAGGGGGCAAGGGCTACACCTTC.

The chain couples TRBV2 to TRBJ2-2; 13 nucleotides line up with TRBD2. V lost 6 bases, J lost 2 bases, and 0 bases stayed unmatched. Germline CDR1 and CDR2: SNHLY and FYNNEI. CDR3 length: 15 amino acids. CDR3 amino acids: CASRGLAGNTGELFF. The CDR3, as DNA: TGTGCCAGCAGGGGACTAGCGGGAAACACCGGGGAGCTGTTTTTT.

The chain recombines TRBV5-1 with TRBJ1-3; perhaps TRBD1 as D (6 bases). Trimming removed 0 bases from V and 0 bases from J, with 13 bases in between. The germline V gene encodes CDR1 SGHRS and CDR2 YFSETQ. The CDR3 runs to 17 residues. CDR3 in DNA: TGCGCCAGCAGCTTGGAGGCCTCAGGGGCCTCTGGAAACACCATATATTTT. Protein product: CASSLEASGASGNTIYF.

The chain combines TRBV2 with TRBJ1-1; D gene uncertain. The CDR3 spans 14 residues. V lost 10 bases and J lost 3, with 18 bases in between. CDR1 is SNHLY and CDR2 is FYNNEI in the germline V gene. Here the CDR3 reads CATTIQVTDTEAFF. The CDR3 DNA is TGTGCCACCACGATTCAGGTCACCGACACTGAAGCTTTCTTT.

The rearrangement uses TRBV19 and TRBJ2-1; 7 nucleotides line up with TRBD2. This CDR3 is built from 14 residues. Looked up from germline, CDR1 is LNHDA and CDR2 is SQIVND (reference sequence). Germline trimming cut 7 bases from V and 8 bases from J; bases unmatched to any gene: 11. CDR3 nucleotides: TGTGCCAGTATTTGGACTAGAACGTGGGATGAGCAGTTCTTC. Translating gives CASIWTRTWDEQFF.

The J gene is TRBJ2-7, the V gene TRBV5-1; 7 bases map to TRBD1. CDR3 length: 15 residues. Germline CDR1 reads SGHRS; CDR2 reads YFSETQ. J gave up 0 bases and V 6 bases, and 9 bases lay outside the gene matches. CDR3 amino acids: CASTEPGQPSYEQYF. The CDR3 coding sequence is TGCGCCAGCACAGAGCCGGGACAGCCCTCCTACGAGCAGTACTTC.

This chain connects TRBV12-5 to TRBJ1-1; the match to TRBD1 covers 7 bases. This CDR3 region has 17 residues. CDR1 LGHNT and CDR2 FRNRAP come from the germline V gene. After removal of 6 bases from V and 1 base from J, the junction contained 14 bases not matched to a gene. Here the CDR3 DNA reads TGTGCTAGTGGACTAAGACGACAGGGAAGGCGGAACACTGAAGCTTTCTTT. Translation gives CASGLRRQGRRNTEAFF.

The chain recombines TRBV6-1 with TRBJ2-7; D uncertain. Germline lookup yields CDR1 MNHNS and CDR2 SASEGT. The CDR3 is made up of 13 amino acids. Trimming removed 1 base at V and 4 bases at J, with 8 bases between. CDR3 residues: CASSEGLFYEQYF. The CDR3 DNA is TGTGCCAGCAGTGAAGGACTTTTTTACGAGCAGTACTTC.

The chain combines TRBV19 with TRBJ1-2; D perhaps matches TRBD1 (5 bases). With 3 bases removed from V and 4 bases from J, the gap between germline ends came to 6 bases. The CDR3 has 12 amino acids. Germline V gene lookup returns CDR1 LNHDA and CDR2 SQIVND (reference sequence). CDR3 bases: TGTGCCAGTAGTATCAGGGCCTATGGCTACACCTTC. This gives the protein CASSIRAYGYTF.

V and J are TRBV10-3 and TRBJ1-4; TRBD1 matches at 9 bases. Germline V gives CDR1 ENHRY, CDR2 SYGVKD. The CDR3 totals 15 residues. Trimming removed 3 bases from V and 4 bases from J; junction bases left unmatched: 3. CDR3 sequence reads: CAISEEGQGNEKLFF. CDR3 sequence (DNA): TGTGCCATCAGTGAAGAGGGACAGGGTAATGAAAAACTGTTTTTT.

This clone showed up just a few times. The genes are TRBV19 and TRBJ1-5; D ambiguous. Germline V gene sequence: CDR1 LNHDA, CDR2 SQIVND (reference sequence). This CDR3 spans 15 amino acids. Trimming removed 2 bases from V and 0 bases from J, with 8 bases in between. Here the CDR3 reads CASSISGDSNQPQHF. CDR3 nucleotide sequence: TGTGCCAGTAGTATATCCGGGGATAGCAATCAGCCCCAGCATTTT.

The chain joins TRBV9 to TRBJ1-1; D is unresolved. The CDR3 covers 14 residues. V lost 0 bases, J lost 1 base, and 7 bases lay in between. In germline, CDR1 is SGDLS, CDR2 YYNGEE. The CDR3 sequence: CASSVGGQNTEAFF. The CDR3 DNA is TGTGCCAGCAGCGTAGGAGGTCAGAACACTGAAGCTTTCTTT.

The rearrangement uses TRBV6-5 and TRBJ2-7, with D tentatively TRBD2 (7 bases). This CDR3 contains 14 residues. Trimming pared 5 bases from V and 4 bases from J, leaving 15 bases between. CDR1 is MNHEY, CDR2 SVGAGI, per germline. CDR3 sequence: CASSPGGPLYEQYF. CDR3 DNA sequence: TGTGCCAGCAGTCCCGGGGGGCCTCTTTACGAGCAGTACTTC.

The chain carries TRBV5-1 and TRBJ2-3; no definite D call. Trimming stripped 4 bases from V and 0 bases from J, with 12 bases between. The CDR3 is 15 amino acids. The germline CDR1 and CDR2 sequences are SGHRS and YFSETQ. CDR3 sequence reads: CASSELLTSTDTQYF. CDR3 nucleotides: TGCGCCAGCAGCGAACTACTTACTAGCACAGATACGCAGTATTTT.

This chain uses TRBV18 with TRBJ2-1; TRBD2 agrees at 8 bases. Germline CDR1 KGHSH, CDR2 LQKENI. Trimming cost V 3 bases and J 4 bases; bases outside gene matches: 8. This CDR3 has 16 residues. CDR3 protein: CASSPPSLAGYNEQFF. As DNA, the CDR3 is TGTGCCAGCTCACCTCCGTCCCTAGCGGGTTACAATGAGCAGTTCTTC.

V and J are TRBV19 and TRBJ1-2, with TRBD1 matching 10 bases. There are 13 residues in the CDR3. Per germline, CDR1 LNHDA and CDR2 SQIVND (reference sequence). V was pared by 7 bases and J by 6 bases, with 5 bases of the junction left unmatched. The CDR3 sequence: CASIRDRGDGYTF. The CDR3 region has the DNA TGTGCCAGTATCCGGGACAGGGGTGATGGCTACACCTTC.

The CDR3 sequence is CASSNHRIRIPFF. The CDR3 bases are TGTGCCAGCAGTAATCACAGGATTCGTATTCCGTTCTTC. This chain links TRBV6-5 with TRBJ2-1; tentative D call: TRBD1 (5 bases). The CDR3 covers 13 residues. V was clipped by 5 bases and J by 15 bases, with 20 bases between them. Per the germline V gene, CDR1 is MNHEY and CDR2 is SVGAGI.